This T cell receptor beta chain was recovered during a study of persistence of HIV-infected CD4 T cells. The V and J ends lost 10 bases and 5 bases respectively, with 21 bases between them. The V gene's germline CDR1 is MNHEY and CDR2 SVGAGI. The CDR3 length is 15 residues. The immunoSEQ assay was version 4, run in survey mode. Data came from immunoSEQ multiplex PCR; TCRdb stores just in-frame clones and leaves some out. The table includes around 42,000 clones, 75% to 80% detected once. The stimulus was an HIV-1 Gag 15-mer peptide pool, approximately 0.93 ug/peptide/mL. CD40L-negative CD69-negative CD45RO-high memory CD4+ T cells were sorted as populations depleted of antigen-responding cells. A note on this clone: Its specificity is unknown.

This sequence joins TRBV6-5 and TRBJ1-5; D not certain. The sequencing here drew on CD4+ T cells sorted from PBMCs after approximately 20-hour stimulation, taken from a patient who received antiretroviral therapy. This receptor was obtained from an adult man with HIV who was CMV-seropositive. The CDR3 protein is CATSWWLGSDQPQHF. DNA of the CDR3: TGTGCCACTAGCTGGTGGTTGGGCAGTGATCAGCCCCAGCATTTT.